This passage covers 10 T cell receptor beta chains from one sample sequenced in a study of blood T cell repertoires in COVID-19. Sequencing used immunoSEQ multiplex PCR; TCRdb keeps in-frame clones, though not all of them. The table shows about 170,000 clones, with around four fifths occurring only once. Sequencing was done on a sample of peripheral blood. These receptors were taken from a woman aged 70 to 79 who had recovered from COVID-19.

The chain employs TRBV28 and TRBJ1-1; no clear D gene. This CDR3 contains 11 residues. Germline V gives CDR1 MDHEN, CDR2 SYDVKM. Trimming took off 5 bases at V and 6 bases at J, with 7 bases between the two ends. CDR3 nucleotides: TGTGCCAGCAGTGAGCCTCCTGAAGCTTTCTTT. As protein: CASSEPPEAFF.

The rearrangement uses TRBV19 and TRBJ2-7, with 7 bases matching TRBD2. From germline, CDR1 is LNHDA and CDR2 SQIVND (reference sequence). This CDR3 has 13 amino acids. With 7 bases clipped from V and 3 bases from J, the junction kept 6 bases outside the gene matches. The CDR3 is CASTAREGYEQYF. CDR3 nucleotides: TGTGCCAGTACGGCCAGGGAGGGCTACGAGCAGTACTTC. Together with reference TRBV19 and TRBJ2-7, the CDR3 gives the full variable domain: DGGITQSPKYLFRKEGQNVTLSCEQNLNHDAMYWYRQDPGQGLRLIYYSQIVNDFQKGDIAEGYSVSREKKESFPLTVTSAQKNPTAFYLCASTAREGYEQYFGPGTRLTVT.

The DNA for the CDR3 is TGCGCCAGCAGCTGGGCTAGTGCGACAGGGGGCGAGCAGTACTTC. Its translation: CASSWASATGGEQYF. The chain links TRBV5-1 to TRBJ2-7, with 9 bases identical to TRBD1. The CDR3 length is 15 residues. Losses at the gene ends were 3 bases for V and 6 bases for J; bases not matched to a gene: 10. Germline-derived CDR1 and CDR2 are SGHRS and YFSETQ.

The count of this clone is one. J is TRBJ1-1 and V is TRBV5-1; no clear D. V lost 1 base and J 0 bases, leaving 7 bases between the germline ends. Germline CDR1 is SGHRS and CDR2 is YFSETQ. The CDR3 extends over 14 amino acids. The CDR3, as DNA: TGCGCCAGCAGCTTGTCCCGTATGAACACTGAAGCTTTCTTT. Its protein is CASSLSRMNTEAFF.

This chain links TRBV19 with TRBJ2-1, with TRBD1 matching 8 bases. The length of the CDR3 is 16 residues. CDR1 LNHDA and CDR2 SQIVND come from the germline V gene (reference sequence). The J segment lost 12 bases and the V segment lost 4 bases, leaving 17 bases of the junction unmatched. The CDR3 loop is CASSKEGDRLRPRQFF. The DNA of the CDR3 is TGTGCCAGTAGTAAGGAGGGGGACAGGCTCCGACCGAGGCAGTTCTTC.

Worth noting for this clone: Within the sample, other DNA sequences also encode this same CDR3. The chain carries TRBV5-1 and TRBJ2-3, with 7 nucleotides matching TRBD2. The junction had 5 bases not matched to a gene; V was cut back by 0 bases and J by 4 bases. This CDR3 has 15 amino acids. CDR1 and CDR2 (germline): SGHRS, YFSETQ. In nucleotides, the CDR3 is TGCGCCAGCAGCTTGGGCGGGAGTGGCGCAGATACGCAGTATTTT. It is translated as CASSLGGSGADTQYF.

In DNA form, the CDR3 reads TGTGCCAGCAGCCGGACTAGCGGCTACGAGCAGTACTTC. Protein sequence: CASSRTSGYEQYF. V is TRBV5-6 and J is TRBJ2-7; TRBD2 agrees at 10 bases. The CDR3 extends over 13 amino acids. Trimming cost V 4 bases and J 3 bases; bases outside gene matches: 1. In germline, CDR1 is SGHDT, CDR2 YYEEEE.

This rearrangement joins TRBV30 to TRBJ1-1; TRBD1 might be the D (5 bases). Trimming removed 3 bases at V and 11 bases at J, with 13 bases between. The germline gives CDR1 GTSNPN, CDR2 SVGIG (reference sequence). This CDR3 contains 11 residues. The CDR3 DNA sequence: TGTGCCTGGAGAAGGGGCCCTCGGGCTTTCTTT. Its translation is CAWRRGPRAFF.

CDR3 DNA sequence: TGTGCCAGCAGCCGACCGGGACAGCCCGAGACCCAGTACTTC. As protein: CASSRPGQPETQYF. V is TRBV3-1 (or the pseudogene TRBV3-2) and J is TRBJ2-5; 7 nucleotides match TRBD1. J lost 5 bases, V lost 4 bases, and 7 bases had no gene match. This CDR3 comprises 14 residues. The germline gives CDR1 LGHDT, CDR2 YNNKEL (reference sequence).

This chain links TRBV18 with TRBJ2-3, with D perhaps matching TRBD2 (6 bases). Trimming took 1 base from V and 11 from J, leaving 7 bases between them. Germline CDR1 reads KGHSH; CDR2 reads LQKENI. CDR3 size: 11 residues. CDR3 residues: CASSPQGGQYF. DNA of the CDR3: TGTGCCAGCTCACCACAGGGAGGGCAGTATTTT.